This T cell receptor beta chain was retrieved from a study of CD8 T cells in ankylosing spondylitis. General observations from the study: With a CD8+ phenotype, disease-linked clones were relatively rare in peripheral blood. Ankylosing spondylitis blood appeared to be characterized by a TCR beta motif of eight or nine highly homologous variants. There was reportedly significant enrichment of clones that were disease-linked in matched ankylosing spondylitis synovial fluid. Prior literature has documented some motif variants in synovial fluid and blood from reactive arthritis.

Using quantitative 5'-RACE with molecular barcodes, the authors made TCR beta libraries. MiXCR, applied by TCRdb to the 5' RACE reads, yields one record per CDR3 protein. The sample has a few hundred thousand distinct CDR3 sequences, roughly 13% seen once; the top ten hold nearly 7%. The CDR3 is made up of 14 amino acids. Germline V lookup: CDR1 LGHDT, CDR2 YNNKEL (reference sequence). This clonotype was detected many times. The antigen is unknown. V usage is TRBV3-1 and J usage is TRBJ1-1; no definite D call. This receptor was identified in a male donor with ankylosing spondylitis. Material: blood, either unsorted or a sorted T cell fraction (not recorded which). The CDR3 nucleotides read TGTGCGACCCGAGGCGCCGACATGAACACTGAAGCTTTCTTT. This sequence encodes CATRGADMNTEAFF. Full variable domain (rest looked up from reference TRBV3-1 and TRBJ1-1): DTAVSQTPKYLVTQMGNDKSIKCEQNLGHDTMYWYKQDSKKFLKIMFSYNNKELIINETVPNRFSPKSPDKAHLNLHINSLELGDSAVYFCATRGADMNTEAFFGQGTRLTVV.